What follows are 8 T cell receptor beta chains derived from one specimen sequenced in a study of blood T cell repertoires in COVID-19. Here immunoSEQ multiplex PCR was the method, and the copy in TCRdb shows in-frame clones only, minus some. The sample has about 240,000 clones; 75% to 90% are singletons. Source material: PBMCs or T cells enriched from blood (not recorded which). These receptors were obtained from a middle-aged woman with acute COVID-19.

The chain combines TRBV6-4 with TRBJ2-1, with a weak D call TRBD2 (5 bases). Germline V lookup: CDR1 MRHNA, CDR2 SNTAGT. V was clipped by 4 bases and J by 7 bases, with 11 bases between them. The CDR3 loop spans 13 amino acids. This chain's CDR3 is CASSVRTGNEQFF. In nucleotides, the CDR3 is TGTGCCAGCAGTGTACGGACGGGAAATGAGCAGTTCTTC.

The chain couples TRBV5-4 to TRBJ2-1; D remains unclear. Germline values: CDR1 SGHNT, CDR2 YYREEE (reference sequence). The V and J ends lost 6 bases and 0 bases respectively, with 4 bases between them. The CDR3 runs 12 residues. In DNA form, the CDR3 reads TGTGCCAGCATCAGCTCCTACAATGAGCAGTTCTTC. Encoded protein: CASISSYNEQFF.

The rearrangement joins TRBV19 to TRBJ2-7; a weak D match, TRBD1 (5 bases). Per germline, CDR1 LNHDA and CDR2 SQIVND (reference sequence). CDR3 length: 13 residues. The V gene lost 4 bases and the J gene lost 5 bases, with 12 bases spanning the gap. Here the CDR3 reads CASSRSGRDEQYF. In nucleotides, the CDR3 is TGTGCCAGTAGTAGATCAGGCAGGGACGAGCAGTACTTC.

V gene TRBV5-1 combines with J gene TRBJ2-3; TRBD2 matches 8 bases. Unmatched junction bases numbered 7, after V lost 3 bases and J lost 7 bases. CDR1 and CDR2 from the germline V gene are SGHRS and YFSETQ. The CDR3 consists of 14 residues. The CDR3, as DNA: TGCGCCAGCAGCTATCCGGGAGGGCCGAATACGCAGTATTTT. Amino acids: CASSYPGGPNTQYF.

The rearrangement links TRBV19 to TRBJ1-2, with 11 positions matching TRBD1. V was clipped by 4 bases and J by 5 bases; unmatched bases: 9. CDR3 length: 16 residues. Germline CDR1 LNHDA, CDR2 SQIVND (reference sequence). The CDR3 bases are TGTGCCAGTAGTAAAACCGGGACAGGGGGTTCATATGGCTACACCTTC. Its translation: CASSKTGTGGSYGYTF.

The V gene is TRBV29-1, the J gene TRBJ2-7; TRBD1 matches at 10 bases. Per the germline V gene, CDR1 is SQVTM and CDR2 is ANQGSEA. V was pared by 0 bases and J by 6 bases, with 5 bases of the junction left unmatched. CDR3 length: 14 residues. In nucleotides, the CDR3 is TGCAGCGTTGAAGATCCCGACAGGGGGCTCGAGCAGTACTTC. Translated, it gives CSVEDPDRGLEQYF.

Worth noting for this clone: At one of its ends the junction is not consistent with the germline gene, which may arise from a read error. The chain carries TRBV12-3 or TRBV12-4 and TRBJ2-7; possible D gene TRBD2, 7 bases. The CDR3 covers 11 residues. The CDR3 nucleotides read TGTGCCAGCACTAACGGGGGGCTACCTACCTTC. It is translated as CASTNGGLPTF.

This clone has only one observation. CDR3 nucleotides: TGTGCCAGCAGCCTCCAAAGGTCGGACTGGTTGTCCAATGAGCAGTTCTTC. It translates to CASSLQRSDWLSNEQFF. The gene calls are TRBV11-2 and TRBJ2-1, with a tentative D call TRBD2 (5 bases). Trimming pared 5 bases from V and 6 bases from J, leaving 23 bases between. Per the germline V gene, CDR1 is SGHAT and CDR2 is FQNNGV. The CDR3 loop spans 17 amino acids. The variable domain in full, with the rest retrieved from reference TRBV11-2 and TRBJ2-1, is EAGVAQSPRYKIIEKRQSVAFWCNPISGHATLYWYQQILGQGPKLLIQFQNNGVVDDSQLPKDRFSAERLKGVDSTLKIQPAKLEDSAVYLCASSLQRSDWLSNEQFFGPGTRLTVL.